This note documents a single T cell receptor beta chain sequence. Its specific antigen is unknown. No base qualities exist here, and no much larger clone lies one base off it. The data stem from a study of blood T cell repertoires in COVID-19 (dated by TCRdb to 2020 to 2022). A note on the overall study: Collaborator samples came from the United States, Italy and Spain and covered acute and convalescent phases of COVID-19. HLA class I and class II types, where available, came from metadata supplied by the sample provider rather than from assay-based typing. Samples were obtained from the ongoing ImmuneRACE study (first 160 participants) and from over 1,000 subjects provided by 6 global collaborators. The repertoires were released in a freely available public database intended as a resource for research on the immune response to SARS-CoV-2. The prospective study material was composed of cDNA or gDNA derived from T cells, B-cell-depleted T cells, or PBMCs. Deeply sampled blood TCRbeta repertoires from subjects exposed to, actively infected with, or recovered from COVID-19 were included in the dataset. Sample metadata almost always included a de-identified subject ID, COVID-19 status, age in years and sex.

From a lookup of the germline V gene, CDR1 and CDR2 are SQVTM and ANQGSEA. Measured from the cysteine to the phenylalanine, the CDR3 is 13 residues long. Just the 39-base CDR3 DNA is kept, in frame starting at base 1. V is trimmed back by 5 bases and J by 4 bases, and the junction contains 5 bases that no gene match accounts for. General study outcomes and caveats: The quantity of clinical and demographic metadata differed by source and by participant and was supplied without curation.

The immunoSEQ Assay, a bias-controlled multiplex PCR, was used to amplify TCRbeta CDR3 regions from genomic DNA. The original pipeline was this. The number of nucleated cells in each sample was estimated from the amplification of reference gene primers within the assay. To quantify the absolute abundance of each unique TCRbeta CDR3 rearrangement, sequence reads were collapsed and filtered. For each sample, productive Simpson clonality was calculated as the square root of Simpson's diversity index over productive rearrangements. TCRdb took this table from immuneACCESS and kept in-frame rearrangements with V and J called. Such tables lack part of the clones; where checked against another copy, unresolved V genes explain under half of the gap, and the rest is unexplained. That table supplies the V and J calls and clone size; D and trimming were determined from the DNA. The sample table records just over 250,000 clones; around nine tenths of these occur just once. The ten top clones hold around 9.1% of the sample.

A second Seattle source provided samples from volunteer blood donors who had recovered from COVID-19. Each collaborating institution followed its own protocols to collect whole blood in K2EDTA tubes. For TCRbeta analysis, collaborator samples were shipped as frozen whole blood, as isolated PBMCs, or as DNA extracted from either sample type. This sequence originates from a man between 35 and 55 years old who had recovered from COVID-19. Sample: peripheral blood. The sequence links TRBV29-1 to TRBJ1-2, and 9 bases in between align with TRBD1. The CDR3 reads CSVTGTGIYGYTF. The DNA sequence is as follows: TGCAGCGTTACCGGGACAGGGATCTATGGCTACACCTTC.